The sequence of this T cell receptor (beta chain) was determined in a study of blood T cell repertoires in COVID-19. Study-wide context: Samples came from the United States, Italy and Spain, spanning acute and convalescent COVID-19. PBMCs, B-cell-depleted T cells, or T cells were the source of the cDNA or gDNA that made up the material.

The CDR3 totals 13 residues. Trimming at V came to 6 bases and at J to 6 bases, leaving 5 bases not matched to a gene. This clone has just a few counts. How the authors handled the data: From reference gene primer amplification, estimates of nucleated cell counts were derived. Using immunoSEQ multiplex PCR, the repertoire was profiled, and TCRdb retains in-frame clones only, with some absent. V, J and clone size are taken as reported in that table, and D and trimming were inferred from the DNA itself. The data show about 490,000 clones, 80% to 90% seen once. The clonotype was recovered from a human donor in a cohort sampled during active COVID-19. The chain couples TRBV12-3 or TRBV12-4 to TRBJ2-3, with 8 bases lining up with TRBD2. Sequencing used peripheral blood. The CDR3 spells CASRGTSVDTQYF. The CDR3 nucleotides are TGTGCCAGCAGAGGGACTAGTGTGGATACGCAGTATTTT.